A selection of T cell receptor beta chains follows, all from one sample in a study of T cells in Graves' hyperthyroidism and ophthalmopathy. One entry per CDR3 protein, called by TCRdb with MiXCR from the multiplex PCR reads. The data hold about 420,000 distinct CDR3 sequences, with roughly an eighth observed a single time. The sequenced sample was blood. The source of these receptors is a woman aged 18-29 years with Graves' hyperthyroidism. The CDR3 runs from the conserved cysteine through the conserved F or W. D genes are given only for firm matches.

-	TRBV5-1	TRBJ2-1	CASSLAPRNEQFF
TRBD2	TRBV29-1	TRBJ2-2	CSVGRGNTGELFF
-	TRBV14	TRBJ2-2	CASSQVRIDTGELFF
-	TRBV28	TRBJ2-7	CASSRYDPAISSYEQYF
-	TRBV4-1	TRBJ1-3	CASRVGGLGRNTIYF
TRBD1	TRBV5-1	TRBJ2-3	CASSSRGYGEDTQYF
TRBD1	TRBV12-3/TRBV12-4	TRBJ2-7	CASRPGQGQGEQYF
TRBD1	TRBV3-1	TRBJ2-1	CASSHRQGYYNEQFF
-	TRBV6-5	TRBJ2-5	CASSYSVYELQETQYF
-	TRBV27	TRBJ2-7	CASSGQFHEQYF
TRBD1	TRBV5-6	TRBJ1-5	CASSLFTGGGQPQHF
TRBD1	TRBV6-2/TRBV6-3	TRBJ1-5	CASRKGQSNQPQHF
-	TRBV28	TRBJ1-1	CASSFMGGGTEAFF
TRBD2	TRBV9	TRBJ2-1	CASSSRTSGRGWLDNEQFF
-	TRBV4-2	TRBJ2-2	CASSQQAENTGELFF
-	TRBV4-3	TRBJ2-1	CASSQNMGLEQFF